Here is one T cell receptor beta chain with its context. The V gene's germline CDR1 is SEHNR and CDR2 FQNEAQ (reference sequence). J was trimmed by 6 bases and V by 7 bases; bases with no gene match: 19. This CDR3 contains 17 residues. The data belong to a study of OX40 agonist ivuxolimab in advanced cancers. Sequenced by immunoSEQ multiplex PCR; TCRdb stores in-frame clones only, minus some. This table has roughly 79,000 clones, roughly 89% appearing once. V usage is TRBV7-9 and J usage is TRBJ1-2; 8 bases are shared with TRBD1. This receptor was taken from an adult with an advanced solid tumor such as melanoma, head and neck, liver or kidney cancer. Sample: CD4+ or CD8+ T cells sorted from blood, taken in a trial of the OX40 agonist ivuxolimab. CDR3: CASTGQGLKTWWDGYTF. CDR3 DNA: TGTGCCAGCACCGGACAGGGTTTAAAAACGTGGTGGGATGGCTACACCTTC.